Here is one TCR beta chain with its context. These data come from a study of blood T cell repertoires in COVID-19. Across the whole study: PBMCs, B-cell-depleted T cells, or T cells were the source of the cDNA or gDNA that made up the material.

CDR3 length: 16 residues. V trimming: 4 bases; J trimming: 1 base; junction bases outside the gene matches: 6. The germline gives CDR1 SGHVS, CDR2 FNYEAQ. Original methodology: Nucleated cell number was recorded as an estimate derived from reference gene primer amplification. TCRdb keeps only in-frame clones here, not all; method: immunoSEQ multiplex PCR. That table furnishes V, J and clone size, whereas the DNA furnished D and trimming. Among approximately 41,000 clones listed, over 80% were seen once. The receptor was derived from a woman aged 80 or over with acute or convalescent COVID-19. The V gene is TRBV7-6, the J gene TRBJ2-1, with 8 bases aligning to TRBD1. Material: peripheral blood. The CDR3 sequence: CASSSSQGASYNEQFF. CDR3 DNA: TGTGCCAGCAGCTCTTCCCAGGGGGCATCCTACAATGAGCAGTTCTTC. Variable domain in full (rest from reference TRBV7-6 and TRBJ2-1): GAGVSQSPRYKVTKRGQDVALRCDPISGHVSLYWYRQALGQGPEFLTYFNYEAQQDKSGLPNDRFSAERPEGSISTLTIQRTEQRDSAMYRCASSSSQGASYNEQFFGPGTRLTVL.